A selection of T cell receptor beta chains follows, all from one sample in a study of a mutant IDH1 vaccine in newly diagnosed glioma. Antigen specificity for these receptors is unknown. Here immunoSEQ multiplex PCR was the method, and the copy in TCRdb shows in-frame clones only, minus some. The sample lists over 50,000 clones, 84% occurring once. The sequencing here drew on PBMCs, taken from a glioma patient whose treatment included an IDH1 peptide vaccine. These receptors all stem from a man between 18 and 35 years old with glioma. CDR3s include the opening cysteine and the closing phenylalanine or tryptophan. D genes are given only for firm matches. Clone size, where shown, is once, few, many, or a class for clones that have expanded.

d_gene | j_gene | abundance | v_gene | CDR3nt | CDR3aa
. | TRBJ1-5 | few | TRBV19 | TGTGCCAGTAGTATAGTCCTTCGACAGCGTCAGCCCCAGCATTTT | CASSIVLRQRQPQHF
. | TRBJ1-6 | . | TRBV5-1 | TGCGCCAGCAGCTTTGCCCAGGACTATAATTCACCCCTCCACTTT | CASSFAQDYNSPLHF
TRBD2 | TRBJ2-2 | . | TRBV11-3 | TGTGCCAGCAGCCCACTAGCGGGGGGGCTTAGCGGGGAGCTGTTTTTT | CASSPLAGGLSGELFF
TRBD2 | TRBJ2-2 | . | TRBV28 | TGTGCCAGCAGTTTACTAGGACTAGGGGCCGGGGAGCTGTTTTTT | CASSLLGLGAGELFF
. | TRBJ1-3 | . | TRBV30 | TGTGCCTGGAGTGTGGGAGATTCTGGAAACACCATATATTTT | CAWSVGDSGNTIYF
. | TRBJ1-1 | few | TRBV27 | TGTGCCAGCAGTTTAAAATCCCTGGGCACTGAAGCTTTCTTT | CASSLKSLGTEAFF
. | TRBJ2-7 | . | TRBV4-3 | TGCGCCAGCAGCCAAGGTAAATCGGGAAGCTCCTACGAGCAGTACTTC | CASSQGKSGSSYEQYF
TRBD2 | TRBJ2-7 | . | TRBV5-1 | TGCGCCAGCAGCAGTTTCCTAGCGGGAGGCTTCGGGGCTCTCGAGCAGTACTTC | CASSSFLAGGFGALEQYF
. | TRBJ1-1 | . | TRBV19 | TGTGCCAGTATTCCCCCGTCGGACCCAGGGAACACTGAAGCTTTCTTT | CASIPPSDPGNTEAFF
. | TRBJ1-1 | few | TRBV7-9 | TGTGCCAGCAGCTCAGTGAACACTGAAGCTTTCTTT | CASSSVNTEAFF
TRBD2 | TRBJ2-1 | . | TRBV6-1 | TGTGCCAGCAGTGCGACTTGGCTAGCGGGTTACAATGAGCAGTTCTTC | CASSATWLAGYNEQFF
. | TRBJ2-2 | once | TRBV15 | TGTGCCACCTCTCGACACGGGGGCGCTGGAACCGGGGAGCTGTTTTTT | CATSRHGGAGTGELFF
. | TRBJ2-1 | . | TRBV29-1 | TGCAGCGTTGTAGGACAGATCCGCTCCTACAATGAGCAGTTCTTC | CSVVGQIRSYNEQFF
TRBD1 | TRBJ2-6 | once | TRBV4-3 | TGCGCCAGCAGCCAAGGTCAGGGGGCGTCTGGGGCCAACGTCCTGACTTTC | CASSQGQGASGANVLTF
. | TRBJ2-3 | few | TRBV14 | TGTGCCAGCAGCCCCGGACTAACCCTGCAGTATTTT | CASSPGLTLQYF
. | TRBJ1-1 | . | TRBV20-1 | TGCAGTGCTAGCTTGGTTGAAGCTTTCTTT | CSASLVEAFF
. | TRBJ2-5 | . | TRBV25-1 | TGTGCCAGTAGAGACCCCCTTGTGGGGGAGACCCAGTACTTC | CASRDPLVGETQYF
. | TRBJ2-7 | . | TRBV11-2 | TGTGCCAGCAGCTTGTGGCGGGAAAACTACGAGCAGTACTTC | CASSLWRENYEQYF
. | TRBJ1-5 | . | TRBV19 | TGTGCCAGTTCCCCTAGGGAAGGGGGCAATCAGCCCCAGCATTTT | CASSPREGGNQPQHF
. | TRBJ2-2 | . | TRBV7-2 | TGTGCCAGCAGCCCTACTAGGACCGGGGAGCTGTTTTTT | CASSPTRTGELFF
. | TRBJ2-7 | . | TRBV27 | TGTGCCAGCAGTTTTAATCGTGGGGGATACGAGCAGTACTTC | CASSFNRGGYEQYF
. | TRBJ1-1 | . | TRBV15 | TGTGCCACCAGCAGTGGGCGGAGGAACACTGAAGCTTTCTTT | CATSSGRRNTEAFF
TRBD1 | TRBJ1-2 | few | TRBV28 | TGTGCCAGCAGTCCCGGGACAGGGAACTATGGCTACACCTTC | CASSPGTGNYGYTF
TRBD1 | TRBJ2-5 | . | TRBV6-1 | TGTGCCACACGACTGGACAGGGGGCTTGAGACCCAGTACTTC | CATRLDRGLETQYF
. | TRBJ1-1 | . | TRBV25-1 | TGTGCCGTAGTCGGGATGAACACTGAAGCTTTCTTT | CAVVGMNTEAFF
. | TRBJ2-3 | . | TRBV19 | TGTGCCAGTAACGGGGGAGTGACAGATACGCAGTATTTT | CASNGGVTDTQYF
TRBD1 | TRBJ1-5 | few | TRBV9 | TGTGCCAGCAGCGTAGGACAGGGGAGCAATCAGCCCCAGCATTTT | CASSVGQGSNQPQHF
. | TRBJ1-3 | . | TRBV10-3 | TGTGCCATCAGTGAATCAGGGCCCGGAAACACCATATATTTT | CAISESGPGNTIYF
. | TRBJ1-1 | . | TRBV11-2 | TGTGCCAGCAGCTTATGGAGCCAGAACTACACTGAAGCTTTCTTT | CASSLWSQNYTEAFF
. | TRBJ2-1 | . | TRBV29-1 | TGCAGCGTTGTAGGCAGCGATCGGGGCAATGAGCAGTTCTTC | CSVVGSDRGNEQFF
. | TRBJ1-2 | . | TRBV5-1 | TGCGCCAGCAGCTTTTCGGGGGTAGAAGGCTACACCTTC | CASSFSGVEGYTF
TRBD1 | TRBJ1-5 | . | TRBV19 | TGTGCCGCGGGACAGAATTATCAGCCCCAGCATTTT | CAAGQNYQPQHF
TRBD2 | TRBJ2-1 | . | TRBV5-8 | TGTGCCAGCGATGGCGGGGGATCCTACAATGAGCAGTTCTTC | CASDGGGSYNEQFF
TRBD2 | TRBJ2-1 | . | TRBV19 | TGTGCCAGTAGTATAATACGGACTAGCGGGGGCTCCTACAATGAGCAGTTCTTC | CASSIIRTSGGSYNEQFF
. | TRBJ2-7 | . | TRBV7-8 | TGTGCCAGCAGCTCGCAGGAACCCTACGAGCAGTACTTC | CASSSQEPYEQYF
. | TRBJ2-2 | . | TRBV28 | TGTGCCACCCGCAGGGGCGGCGGGAGAACCGGGGAGCTGTTTTTT | CATRRGGGRTGELFF